This is a list of T cell receptor beta chains from one sample in a study of Graves' ophthalmopathy and Graves' hyperthyroidism. TCRdb reanalysed the multiplex PCR reads using MiXCR and keeps one entry per CDR3 protein. The table includes around 1.1 million distinct CDR3 sequences, roughly 35% detected once. Input material: peripheral blood or thyroid tissue (not recorded which). Source of these receptors: an adult man with Graves' hyperthyroidism. Each CDR3 is given with its conserved first and last residue. A D gene is named only where the DNA matches it firmly. Some rows have no size entry. The others give once, few or many, or a class for an expanded clone.

clone_size j_call v_call d_call cdr3_aa cdr3_nt
few TRBJ2-7 TRBV11-2 TRBD1 CASSQAGTVTILEQYF TGTGCCAGCAGCCAAGCCGGGACAGTAACGATCCTCGAGCAGTACTTC
once TRBJ2-3 TRBV9 . CASSIGERQPQYF TGTGCCAGCAGCATAGGGGAAAGGCAGCCCCAGTATTTT
. TRBJ2-2 TRBV10-2 TRBD2 CASAGLAGTGELFF TGCGCCAGCGCGGGACTAGCGGGGACCGGGGAGCTGTTTTTT
few TRBJ2-2 TRBV12-3/TRBV12-4 . CASSPGFVPGELFF TGTGCCAGCAGCCCGGGATTCGTCCCCGGGGAGCTGTTTTTT
. TRBJ2-7 TRBV15 . CATSIGTYEQYF TGTGCCACCAGTATAGGGACGTACGAGCAGTACTTC
. TRBJ1-2 TRBV10-2 . CASSEPDHYGYTF TGCGCCAGCAGTGAGCCGGACCACTATGGCTACACCTTC
many TRBJ1-1 TRBV29-1 TRBD1 CSVEKGANTEAFF TGCAGCGTTGAGAAGGGGGCGAACACTGAAGCTTTCTTT
. TRBJ2-1 TRBV20-1 TRBD2 CGQGLGKDNEQFF TGCGGCCAGGGACTAGGCAAGGACAATGAGCAGTTCTTC
. TRBJ2-5 TRBV10-3 . CAIGGVRGLETQYF TGTGCCATCGGGGGTGTCAGGGGTTTGGAGACCCAGTACTTC
. TRBJ1-4 TRBV30 . CAWSVRRAVGEKLFF TGTGCCTGGAGTGTACGCAGGGCAGTTGGGGAAAAACTGTTTTTT
many TRBJ2-7 TRBV10-3 TRBD2 CAISEGTSGSYEQYF TGTGCCATCAGTGAGGGGACTAGCGGATCCTACGAGCAGTACTTC
once TRBJ2-2 TRBV7-8 . CASSPWELFF TGTGCCAGCAGCCCTTGGGAGCTGTTTTTT
many TRBJ1-1 TRBV29-1 TRBD1 CSVVLTGAIAFF TGCAGCGTTGTTTTGACAGGGGCGATTGCTTTCTTT
few TRBJ1-6 TRBV7-9 . CASSDPRSSYNSPLHF TGTGCCAGCAGCGACCCCAGGAGCTCCTATAATTCACCCCTCCACTTT
many TRBJ2-7 TRBV7-2 . CASSLASDRNEQYF TGTGCCAGCAGCTTAGCGTCCGATCGGAACGAGCAGTACTTC
. TRBJ2-7 TRBV7-9 . CASSGAPGGYEQYF TGTGCCAGCAGCGGCGCCCCTGGGGGCTACGAGCAGTACTTC
many TRBJ1-4 TRBV15 . CATSRDLTAPSEKLFF TGTGCCACCAGCAGAGATCTTACGGCTCCAAGTGAAAAACTGTTTTTT
once TRBJ1-4 TRBV9 . CASSVIGSGSNEKLFF TGTGCCAGCAGCGTAATAGGCTCCGGGTCTAATGAAAAACTGTTTTTT
. TRBJ1-1 TRBV2 . CASSLTGGRDTEAFF TGTGCCAGCAGCTTGACGGGGGGCAGGGACACTGAAGCTTTCTTT